These T cell receptor beta chains were read from a single sample in a study of shared clonotypes between healthy human individuals. Clones were read by immunoSEQ multiplex PCR, and TCRdb kept only the in-frame ones, dropping some. The sample includes 2 million to 3 million clones, roughly 93% seen only once; the top ten take 0.36%. Sequencing used naive CD4+ T cells from PBMCs. The receptor source for this set is a man in his late teens or twenties in good health. Some clones in this sample may be carry-over from other donors' samples. Each CDR3 is given without its conserved first and last residue. Each record gives: CDR3 length, clone size, J gene, V gene, CDR3 protein. Clone size is not always given. Where it is, it says once, few, many or a class for expanded clones.

12,.,TRBJ2-5,TRBV7-9,ASSKTGARETQY
13,.,TRBJ2-1,TRBV9,ASSAGGSSYNEQF
11,few,TRBJ2-6,TRBV28,ASRGSGANVLT
16,.,TRBJ2-4,TRBV18,ASSLIGTGNLAKNIQY
14,.,TRBJ2-3,TRBV5-8,ASSPLGWGRSDTQY
12,.,TRBJ2-7,TRBV2,ASRTQGTTYEQY
12,.,TRBJ2-5,TRBV5-4,ASSLGRGQETQY
14,.,TRBJ2-3,TRBV5-1,ASSLSSSALGDTQY
12,.,TRBJ1-6,TRBV7-9,ASSQDSYNSPLH
10,.,TRBJ1-5,TRBV27,ASSETNQPQH
12,.,TRBJ2-3,TRBV5-1,ASSLSVGTDTQY
13,.,TRBJ2-7,TRBV5-6,ASSSLAGGLTEQY
14,.,TRBJ2-3,TRBV7-6,ASSGLGGTSTDTQY
12,few,TRBJ1-5,TRBV6-5,ASHGRGRNQPQH
13,.,TRBJ2-5,TRBV4-1,ASSQVAGTQETQY
12,.,TRBJ2-5,TRBV9,ASSVVPVGETQY
12,.,TRBJ2-2,TRBV30,AWGTGSNTGELF
11,once,TRBJ2-4,TRBV27,ASSREAKNIQY
14,.,TRBJ2-3,TRBV12-5,ASGPSRTSGSTPQY
11,once,TRBJ1-2,TRBV4-1,ASSPGTPYGYT
11,.,TRBJ2-1,TRBV5-4,ASSLTTYNEQF
13,once,TRBJ1-4,TRBV2,ASRSTTGPNEKLF
11,.,TRBJ1-2,TRBV12-5,ASRTGSYYGYT
14,.,TRBJ2-7,TRBV7-9,ASSFLLEGDAVEQY
14,.,TRBJ2-1,TRBV11-2,ASSFSGRTLYNEQF
13,.,TRBJ2-7,TRBV28,ASSFFDRARYEQY
14,.,TRBJ2-1,TRBV2,ASSETYVRAWNEQF
13,.,TRBJ1-5,TRBV7-2,ASSLARDRNQPQH
14,.,TRBJ2-3,TRBV15,ATSRRDRIGSDTQY